Presented here are 19 T cell receptor beta chains from one specimen sequenced in a study of cytomegalovirus exposure and HLA in healthy donors. This PCR relied on a set of 60 Vbeta primers and 13 Jbeta primers. Libraries were prepared by immunoSEQ multiplex PCR; TCRdb keeps only in-frame clonotypes and omits some of them. The sample holds under 200,000 clones, approximately 81% seen once. Material for sequencing was PBMCs. These receptor sequences come from a woman in her forties or fifties in good health and CMV-seronegative.

J is TRBJ1-5 and V is TRBV7-2; D unclear. This CDR3 comprises 14 residues. The V end lost 6 bases, the J end lost 6 bases, and 15 bases lay between the germline ends. CDR1 SGHTA and CDR2 FQGNSA come from the germline V gene. CDR3 region: CTSSPMGVRQPQHF. The DNA for the CDR3 is TGTACCAGCAGTCCAATGGGAGTCCGTCAGCCCCAGCATTTT.

The V and J genes are TRBV4-2 and TRBJ2-1; TRBD2 matches 10 bases. This CDR3 has 19 residues. Germline assignment: CDR1 LGHNA and CDR2 YNFKEQ. V was pared by 4 bases and J by 7 bases, with 19 bases of the junction left unmatched. The CDR3 sequence is CASSPNQRGGMPLKNEQFF. CDR3 bases: TGTGCCAGCAGCCCTAACCAGCGGGGGGGTATGCCTCTGAAGAATGAGCAGTTCTTC.

This clone was recorded only once. The chain is built from TRBV30 and TRBJ2-7, with 7 bases matching TRBD2. Germline V CDR1 and CDR2: GTSNPN, SVGIG (reference sequence). V trimming: 5 bases; J trimming: 0 bases; junction bases outside the gene matches: 4. The CDR3 loop spans 13 amino acids. The CDR3, as DNA: TGTGCCTGGGACGCGGGGGTCTCCTACGAGCAGTACTTC. The encoded protein is CAWDAGVSYEQYF. The complete variable domain, with remaining parts taken from reference TRBV30 and TRBJ2-7, reads SQTIHQWPATLVQPVGSPLSLECTVEGTSNPNLYWYRQAAGRGLQLLFYSVGIGQISSEVPQNLSASRPQDRQFILSSKKLLLSDSGFYLCAWDAGVSYEQYFGPGTRLTVT.

This chain joins TRBV2 and TRBJ1-1; TRBD1 is a possible D gene (6 bases). Trimming shortened V by 0 bases and J by 1 base, and 21 bases separated the two germline ends. The CDR3 consists of 19 residues. Per germline, CDR1 SNHLY and CDR2 FYNNEI. CDR3 nucleotide sequence: TGTGCCAGCAGTGAAGCGCCTGGTTTGGGGGCAGGTGGGAACACTGAAGCTTTCTTT. Translated: CASSEAPGLGAGGNTEAFF.

This chain uses TRBV7-2 with TRBJ1-2; D uncertain. The CDR3 covers 15 residues. Trimming cost V 1 base and J 0 bases, with 9 bases left between them. In germline, CDR1 is SGHTA, CDR2 FQGNSA. CDR3: CASSLVFSPNYGYTF. The CDR3 DNA sequence: TGTGCCAGCAGCTTAGTCTTCAGTCCTAACTATGGCTACACCTTC.

The chain carries TRBV7-9 and TRBJ2-7; TRBD1 matches 10 bases. CDR1 SEHNR and CDR2 FQNEAQ come from the germline V gene (reference sequence). This CDR3 comprises 16 residues. V gave up 3 bases and J gave up 1 base; unmatched junction bases: 6. CDR3 amino acids: CASSFFGTGESYEQYF. As DNA, the CDR3 is TGTGCCAGCAGCTTCTTTGGGACAGGGGAATCCTACGAGCAGTACTTC.

This clone was picked up one time. This sequence joins TRBV5-1 and TRBJ2-5; maybe TRBD2 (5 bases). CDR3 length: 16 amino acids. Germline CDR1 SGHRS, CDR2 YFSETQ. V gave up 4 bases and J gave up 3 bases, with 19 bases separating them. The CDR3 DNA reads as TGCGCCAGCAGCCCGAGCGACTACCGCCGTAAAGAGACCCAGTACTTC. The encoded protein is CASSPSDYRRKETQYF.

This clone was counted between two and nine times. This chain uses TRBV6-1 with TRBJ1-1, with a possible D match to TRBD1 (5 bases). V was pared by 5 bases and J by 7 bases, with 14 bases between. Germline V CDR1 and CDR2: MNHNS, SASEGT. CDR3 length: 13 residues. The DNA for the CDR3 is TGTGCCAGCAGTAACAAAGCAGGGATTGAAGCTTTCTTT. Translated: CASSNKAGIEAFF.

V usage is TRBV15 and J usage is TRBJ2-4; 7 bases match TRBD1. From germline, CDR1 is LNHNV and CDR2 YYDKDF (reference sequence). The CDR3 spans 20 residues. V lost 0 bases and J lost 0; bases outside the gene matches: 14. The CDR3 nucleotides are TGTGCCACCAGCAGAGAACCTCTAGTGCCGGACAGGCTAGCCAAAAACATTCAGTACTTC. It translates to CATSREPLVPDRLAKNIQYF.

This clone was recorded only once. The V gene is TRBV13, the J gene TRBJ2-1; D perhaps matches TRBD2 (6 bases). Germline CDR1 PRHDT, CDR2 FYEKMQ (reference sequence). The germline V and J ends were trimmed by 5 bases and 7 bases, with 12 bases remaining between them. The CDR3 is 13 residues long. This CDR3 reads CASSPRLENEQFF. CDR3 nucleotide sequence: TGTGCCAGCAGCCCCCGACTAGAAAATGAGCAGTTCTTC.

This chain links TRBV7-2 with TRBJ2-3; tentative D call: TRBD2 (6 bases). The CDR3 contains 15 residues. The germline gives CDR1 SGHTA, CDR2 FQGNSA. With 2 bases removed from V and 2 bases from J, the gap between germline ends came to 11 bases. The CDR3 sequence: CASSLWGVNTDTQYF. CDR3 bases: TGTGCCAGCAGCTTATGGGGGGTAAACACAGATACGCAGTATTTT.

This clone was observed once. The gene calls are TRBV5-4 and TRBJ2-1; D uncertain. The CDR3 spans 13 residues. From germline, CDR1 is SGHNT and CDR2 YYREEE (reference sequence). Trimming removed 0 bases at V and 5 bases at J, with 6 bases between. In nucleotides, the CDR3 is TGTGCCAGCAGCTTGGTTCGGGACAATGAGCAGTTCTTC. This gives the protein CASSLVRDNEQFF. Full variable domain (missing parts from reference TRBV5-4 and TRBJ2-1): ETGVTQSPTHLIKTRGQQVTLRCSSQSGHNTVSWYQQALGQGPQFIFQYYREEENGRGNFPPRFSGLQFPNYSSELNVNALELDDSALYLCASSLVRDNEQFFGPGTRLTVL.

This clone showed up just a few times. V is TRBV2 and J is TRBJ1-2; 7 bases map to TRBD1. The CDR3 loop spans 15 amino acids. J gave up 4 bases and V 8 bases, and 13 bases lay outside the gene matches. Germline assignment: CDR1 SNHLY and CDR2 FYNNEI. Here the CDR3 DNA reads TGTGCCAGCCTGGGACAGCGGGTTGGGGGCTATGGCTACACCTTC. It yields the protein CASLGQRVGGYGYTF.

V usage is TRBV7-2 and J usage is TRBJ1-6; 7 positions agree with TRBD1. The junction had 13 bases not matched to a gene; V was cut back by 7 bases and J by 10 bases. The CDR3 runs to 15 residues. Germline V gives CDR1 SGHTA, CDR2 FQGNSA. The CDR3 DNA sequence: TGTGCCAGCACCAAACAGGGGTGGGTCGGATCACCCCTCCACTTT. This encodes CASTKQGWVGSPLHF.

In the case of this clone: This same CDR3 is encoded by further DNA sequences in the sample. V gene TRBV2 combines with J gene TRBJ2-2; TRBD1 agrees at 8 bases. The junction had 2 bases not matched to a gene; V was cut back by 6 bases and J by 2 bases. Germline V gives CDR1 SNHLY, CDR2 FYNNEI. This CDR3 has 14 amino acids. The CDR3 sequence: CASSGTGNTGELFF. The CDR3 coding sequence is TGTGCCAGCAGCGGGACAGGCAACACCGGGGAGCTGTTTTTT.

The gene calls are TRBV29-1 and TRBJ2-7; 14 bases line up with TRBD2. CDR1 is SQVTM, CDR2 ANQGSEA, per germline. The CDR3 extends over 16 amino acids. V lost 2 bases, J lost 5 bases, and 8 bases stayed unmatched. CDR3 nucleotides: TGCAGCGTTGAAATTAGAGGACTAGCGGGAGGCAACGAGCAGTACTTC. This translates into CSVEIRGLAGGNEQYF.

The CDR3 nucleotides are TGTGCCAGCAGCCAAGAAAGTGCGGGGGGGAGCTCCTACAATGAGCAGTTCTTC. The encoded protein is CASSQESAGGSSYNEQFF. The rearrangement joins TRBV4-2 to TRBJ2-1; 9 bases map to TRBD2. The germline gives CDR1 LGHNA, CDR2 YNFKEQ. The CDR3 is 18 amino acids. The V segment lost 0 bases and the J segment 0 bases; nucleotides outside the gene matches: 6.

Worth noting for this clone: Other DNA sequences of this sample code for an identical CDR3. The chain employs TRBV5-5 and TRBJ1-5; weak D call: TRBD1 (6 bases). V lost 0 bases to trimming and J lost 0 bases, with 7 bases between them. Germline lookup yields CDR1 SGHKS and CDR2 YYEKEE (reference sequence). This CDR3 is 15 amino acids long. CDR3 sequence reads: CASSLADSSNQPQHF. The CDR3 nucleotides read TGTGCCAGCAGCTTGGCGGACAGTAGCAATCAGCCCCAGCATTTT.

This rearrangement joins TRBV19 to TRBJ2-1; 13 nucleotides agree with TRBD2. V trimming: 1 base; J trimming: 8 bases; junction bases outside the gene matches: 5. This CDR3 is built from 16 residues. Germline assignment: CDR1 LNHDA and CDR2 SQIVND (reference sequence). CDR3 in amino acids: CASSIGGTSGTDEQFF. The CDR3 DNA sequence: TGTGCCAGTAGTATAGGGGGGACTAGCGGGACGGATGAGCAGTTCTTC.